These T cell receptor beta chains were read from a single sample in a study of monozygotic twins with cystic fibrosis. TCRdb's table, derived via immunoSEQ multiplex PCR, lists solely in-frame clones and lacks some. In the table there are about 10,000 clones, roughly 96% of which are singletons. Sequencing was done on a sample of blood. These receptors all stem from a boy younger than 18 with cystic fibrosis. CDR3s include the opening cysteine and the closing phenylalanine or tryptophan. A D gene is named only where the DNA matches it firmly. Size is omitted from some rows. Given values are once, few, many or a class for expanded clones.

clone_size | j_call | v_call | d_call | cdr3_nt | cdr3_aa
- | TRBJ2-7 | TRBV15 | TRBD1 | TGTGCCACCAGCTCTACAGGGGACCCCCCACTCTCCTACGAGCAGTACTTC | CATSSTGDPPLSYEQYF
- | TRBJ2-5 | TRBV30 | TRBD2 | TGTGCCTGGAGGCCGGGGCTAGCGGGAGGTCAAGAGACCCAGTACTTC | CAWRPGLAGGQETQYF
- | TRBJ1-6 | TRBV25-1 | TRBD1 | TGTGCCAGCAGTTTGACAGGGGTTGAGCGGCCCCTCCACTTT | CASSLTGVERPLHF
- | TRBJ2-7 | TRBV4-1 | TRBD2 | TGCGCCAGCAGCCAACTTACTAGCGGGGGCAACTACGAGCAGTACTTC | CASSQLTSGGNYEQYF
- | TRBJ2-1 | TRBV7-8 | - | TGTGCCAGCAGCTTACTCTTCTCCCGAACCGACAATGAGCAGTTCTTC | CASSLLFSRTDNEQFF
- | TRBJ1-2 | TRBV6-1 | TRBD1 | TGTGCCAGCAGTTTACACCGGGACAGCCCCTATGGCTACACCTTC | CASSLHRDSPYGYTF
- | TRBJ2-5 | TRBV11-2 | - | TGTGCCAGCAGCTTAAATGCGCTGGAGACCCAGTACTTC | CASSLNALETQYF
- | TRBJ2-7 | TRBV18 | TRBD1 | TGTGCCAGCTCGCCGTCCGACAGGGGAACGGCCTACGAGCAGTACTTC | CASSPSDRGTAYEQYF
- | TRBJ1-1 | TRBV18 | TRBD1 | TGTGCCAGCTCACGGGGACAGGGAGGAGTGAACACTGAAGCTTTCTTT | CASSRGQGGVNTEAFF
- | TRBJ2-7 | TRBV6-6 | - | TGTGCCAGCAGGCCGAGACAGTCGACCGTCTACGAGCAGTACTTC | CASRPRQSTVYEQYF
once | TRBJ2-3 | TRBV4-2 | TRBD2 | TGTGCCAGCAGCCAAGGATCTAGCGGGGGGGCGAATACGCAGTATTTT | CASSQGSSGGANTQYF
once | TRBJ2-5 | TRBV7-2 | - | TGTGCCAGCAGCTTAGCGACTCGGGAGCGATGGGAGACCCAGTACTTC | CASSLATRERWETQYF
- | TRBJ2-3 | TRBV19 | TRBD2 | TGTGCCAGTAGGGCTAGCGGGATTCCTAGCACAGATACGCAGTATTTT | CASRASGIPSTDTQYF
- | TRBJ2-2 | TRBV6-4 | - | TGTGCCAGCAGTGCTCTCGCGAACACCGGGGAGCTGTTTTTT | CASSALANTGELFF
- | TRBJ1-2 | TRBV2 | TRBD1 | TGTGCCAGCAGGGACAGGCCCCGCACCTACACCTTC | CASRDRPRTYTF
- | TRBJ1-4 | TRBV11-2 | - | TGTGCCAGCAGGCCACAAATAAAAGATAATGAAAAACTGTTTTTT | CASRPQIKDNEKLFF
- | TRBJ2-1 | TRBV11-3 | TRBD2 | TGTGCCAGCAGCTTGGGCGTGACTAGCGGGGGCCCGGACAATGAGCAGTTCTTC | CASSLGVTSGGPDNEQFF
- | TRBJ2-2 | TRBV7-9 | - | TGTGCCAGCAGCTTTGCATTTACCAGTGGGTCCGGGGAGCTGTTTTTT | CASSFAFTSGSGELFF
once | TRBJ2-7 | TRBV18 | - | TGTGCCAGCTCACCTTGGGCGTATCGCTACGAGCAGTACTTC | CASSPWAYRYEQYF
- | TRBJ1-5 | TRBV6-1 | TRBD1 | TGTGCCAGCAGTCTCGGACAGGATTATCAGCCCCAGCATTTT | CASSLGQDYQPQHF
- | TRBJ2-5 | TRBV7-8 | TRBD2 | TGTGCCAGCAGCCGCGGGGGGGCGGGGGAGACCCAGTACTTC | CASSRGGAGETQYF
- | TRBJ1-2 | TRBV6-1 | - | TGTGCCGGTTACCGGGATCGATGGTCAGATGGCTACACCTTC | CAGYRDRWSDGYTF
- | TRBJ2-7 | TRBV19 | TRBD1 | TGTGCCAGCAGCAGGACAGGGACCTACGAGCAGTACTTC | CASSRTGTYEQYF
- | TRBJ1-6 | TRBV15 | TRBD1 | TGTGCCACCAGCAGACAGGGGGATTCACCCCTCCACTTT | CATSRQGDSPLHF
- | TRBJ2-7 | TRBV18 | - | TGTGCCAGCTCACCACTCGGGACGGACACCTACGAGCAGTACTTC | CASSPLGTDTYEQYF
- | TRBJ2-1 | TRBV9 | - | TGTGCCAGCAGCGTAATGTGGAGGGCCACTGAGCAGTTCTTC | CASSVMWRATEQFF
- | TRBJ2-7 | TRBV10-3 | - | TGTGCCATCAGTGAGTCGATAGGAGGTAATGTGGACGAGCAGTACTTC | CAISESIGGNVDEQYF
- | TRBJ2-5 | TRBV9 | - | TGTGCCAGCAGCGTAGTAGGAGGGACAGCACAAGAGACCCAGTACTTC | CASSVVGGTAQETQYF
- | TRBJ2-3 | TRBV5-1 | - | TGCGCCAGCAGCGTGAGCACAGATACGCAGTATTTT | CASSVSTDTQYF
- | TRBJ2-7 | TRBV9 | - | TGTGCCAGCAGCGTAGCTACAGAGTCCTACGAGCAGTACTTC | CASSVATESYEQYF
- | TRBJ2-2 | TRBV7-9 | - | TGTGCCAGCAGCCCTTATTCAGGGTCCACCGGGGAGCTGTTTTTT | CASSPYSGSTGELFF
- | TRBJ2-7 | TRBV28 | TRBD1 | TGTGCCAGCAGTCTGACAGGGACCCCCTACGAGCAGTACTTC | CASSLTGTPYEQYF
- | TRBJ1-1 | TRBV4-1 | - | TGCGCCAGCAGCCAAGTCGGCCAGAACACTGAAGCTTTCTTT | CASSQVGQNTEAFF
- | TRBJ2-1 | TRBV7-9 | TRBD1 | TGTGCCAGCAGCTTTAGGGACAGGGCCTACAATGAGCAGTTCTTC | CASSFRDRAYNEQFF
- | TRBJ2-6 | TRBV6-5 | - | TGTGCCAGCAGTTACGGGAGCTCTGGGGCCAACGTCCTGACTTTC | CASSYGSSGANVLTF
- | TRBJ1-1 | TRBV7-3 | - | TGTGCCAGCAGCTTAAGTGAGGTGAACACTGAAGCTTTCTTT | CASSLSEVNTEAFF
- | TRBJ2-3 | TRBV9 | TRBD2 | TGTGCCAGCAGCCTGACCGGGACTAGCGCCACAGATACGCAGTATTTT | CASSLTGTSATDTQYF
- | TRBJ2-5 | TRBV5-1 | TRBD1 | TGCGCCAGCAGCTGGGGACAGGGGGAGACCCAGTACTTC | CASSWGQGETQYF
- | TRBJ1-1 | TRBV7-9 | - | TGTGCCAGCATCTCCCGACAGACGAACACTGAAGCTTTCTTT | CASISRQTNTEAFF
- | TRBJ2-3 | TRBV27 | TRBD1 | TGTGCCAGCACCGATCCCTCCTGGACAGGGGGCGCAAATACGCAGTATTTT | CASTDPSWTGGANTQYF
- | TRBJ2-3 | TRBV4-3 | - | TGCGCCAGCAGCCAGCAAGAAGCGGGTCGGTCAGATACGCAGTATTTT | CASSQQEAGRSDTQYF
- | TRBJ1-2 | TRBV5-4 | - | TGTGCCAGCAGCTTGGGGTATGGAGGGCAGGGGACCTATGGCTACACCTTC | CASSLGYGGQGTYGYTF
- | TRBJ1-3 | TRBV5-6 | TRBD1 | TGTGCCAGCAGCACGCCCGGGACAGGGAACACCATATATTTT | CASSTPGTGNTIYF